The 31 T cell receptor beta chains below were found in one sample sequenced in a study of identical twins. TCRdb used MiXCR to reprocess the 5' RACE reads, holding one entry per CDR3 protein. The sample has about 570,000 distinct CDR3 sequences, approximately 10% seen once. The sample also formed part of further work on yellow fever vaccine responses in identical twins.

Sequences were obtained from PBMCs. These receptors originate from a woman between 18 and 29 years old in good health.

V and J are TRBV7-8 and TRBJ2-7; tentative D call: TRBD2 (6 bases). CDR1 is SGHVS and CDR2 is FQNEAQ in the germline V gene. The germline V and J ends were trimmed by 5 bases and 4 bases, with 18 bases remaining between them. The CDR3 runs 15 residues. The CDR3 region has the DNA TGTGCCAGCAGCCCGGAGGGACGGGGGATTTACGAGCAGTACTTC. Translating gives CASSPEGRGIYEQYF.

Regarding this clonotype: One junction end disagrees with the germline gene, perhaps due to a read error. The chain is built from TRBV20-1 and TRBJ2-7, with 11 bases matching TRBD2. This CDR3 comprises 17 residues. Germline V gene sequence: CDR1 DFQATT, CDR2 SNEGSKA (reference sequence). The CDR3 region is CCASTTLAGGNSYEQYF. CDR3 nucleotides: TGCTGTGCTAGTACTACGCTAGCGGGAGGAAACTCCTACGAGCAGTACTTC.

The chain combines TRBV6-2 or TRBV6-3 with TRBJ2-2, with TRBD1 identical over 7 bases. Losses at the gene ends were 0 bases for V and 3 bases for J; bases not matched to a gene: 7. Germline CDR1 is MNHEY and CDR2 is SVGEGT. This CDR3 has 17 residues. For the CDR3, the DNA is TGTGCCAGCAGTTACTCCACGGACAGGATTGACACCGGGGAGCTGTTTTTT. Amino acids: CASSYSTDRIDTGELFF.

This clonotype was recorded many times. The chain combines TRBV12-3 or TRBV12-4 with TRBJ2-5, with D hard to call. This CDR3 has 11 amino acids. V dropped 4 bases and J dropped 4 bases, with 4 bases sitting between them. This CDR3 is CASSSTETQYF. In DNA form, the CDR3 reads TGTGCCAGCAGTTCTACAGAGACCCAGTACTTC.

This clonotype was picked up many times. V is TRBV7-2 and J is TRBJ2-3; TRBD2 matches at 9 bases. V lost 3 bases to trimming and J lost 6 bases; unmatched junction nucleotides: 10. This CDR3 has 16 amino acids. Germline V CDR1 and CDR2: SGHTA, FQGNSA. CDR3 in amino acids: CASSFMVAGVGDTQYF. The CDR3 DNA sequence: TGTGCCAGCAGCTTCATGGTAGCGGGAGTGGGCGATACGCAGTATTTT.

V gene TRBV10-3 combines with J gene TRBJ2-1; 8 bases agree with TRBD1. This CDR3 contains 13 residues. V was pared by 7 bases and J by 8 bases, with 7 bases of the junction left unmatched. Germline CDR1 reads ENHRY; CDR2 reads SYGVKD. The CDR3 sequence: CAINRQGTDEQFF. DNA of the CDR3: TGTGCCATCAATAGACAGGGGACCGATGAGCAGTTCTTC.

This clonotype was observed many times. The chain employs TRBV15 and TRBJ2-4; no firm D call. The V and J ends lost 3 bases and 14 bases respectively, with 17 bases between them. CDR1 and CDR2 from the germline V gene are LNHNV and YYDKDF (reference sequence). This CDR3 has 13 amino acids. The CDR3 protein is CATSREQFSLEYF. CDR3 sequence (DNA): TGTGCCACCAGCAGGGAACAGTTTTCGCTGGAGTACTTC. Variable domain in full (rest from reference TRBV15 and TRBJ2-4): DAMVIQNPRYQVTQFGKPVTLSCSQTLNHNVMYWYQQKSSQAPKLLFHYYDKDFNNEADTPDNFQSRRPNTSFCFLDIRSPGLGDTAMYLCATSREQFSLEYFGAGTRLSVL.

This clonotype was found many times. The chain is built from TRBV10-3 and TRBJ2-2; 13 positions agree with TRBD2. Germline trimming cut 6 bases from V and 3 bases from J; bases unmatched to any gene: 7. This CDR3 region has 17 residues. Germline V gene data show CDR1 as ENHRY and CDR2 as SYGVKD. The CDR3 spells CAIRGGLAGADTGELFF. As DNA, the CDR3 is TGTGCCATCAGGGGTGGACTAGCGGGGGCGGACACCGGGGAGCTGTTTTTT.

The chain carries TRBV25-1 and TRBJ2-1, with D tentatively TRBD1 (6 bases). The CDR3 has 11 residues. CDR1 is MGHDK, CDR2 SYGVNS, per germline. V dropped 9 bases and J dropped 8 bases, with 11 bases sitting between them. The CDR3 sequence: CASKQGYEQFF. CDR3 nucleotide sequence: TGTGCCAGTAAACAGGGTTATGAGCAGTTCTTC. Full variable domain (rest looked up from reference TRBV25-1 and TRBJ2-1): EADIYQTPRYLVIGTGKKITLECSQTMGHDKMYWYQQDPGMELHLIHYSYGVNSTEKGDLSSESTVSRIRTEHFPLTLESARPSHTSQYLCASKQGYEQFFGPGTRLTVL.

CDR3 sequence: CATPWTSYEQYF. CDR3 sequence (DNA): TGTGCCACGCCGTGGACTTCGTACGAGCAGTACTTC. V and J are TRBV15 and TRBJ2-7; D is possibly TRBD2 (5 bases). V was shortened by 9 bases and J by 4 bases, with 13 bases between the two germline ends. The CDR3 covers 12 residues. Germline V lookup: CDR1 LNHNV, CDR2 YYDKDF (reference sequence).

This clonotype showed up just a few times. The CDR3 region is CASTEGDRFTGELFF. In DNA, the CDR3 is TGTGCCAGCACTGAAGGGGACAGGTTCACCGGGGAGCTGTTTTTT. The rearrangement uses TRBV27 and TRBJ2-2; 8 positions match TRBD1. CDR3 length: 15 residues. Losses at the gene ends were 7 bases for V and 4 bases for J; bases not matched to a gene: 8. Per the germline V gene, CDR1 is MNHEY and CDR2 is SMNVEV (reference sequence).

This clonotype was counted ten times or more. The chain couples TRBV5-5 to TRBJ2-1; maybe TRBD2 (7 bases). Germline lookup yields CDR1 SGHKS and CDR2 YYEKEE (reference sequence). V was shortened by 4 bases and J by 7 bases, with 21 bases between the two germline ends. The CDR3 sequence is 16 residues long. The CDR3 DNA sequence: TGTGCCAGCAGCCGTAAGACCACAGGGAGGGGGAATGAGCAGTTCTTC. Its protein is CASSRKTTGRGNEQFF.

In nucleotides, the CDR3 is TGTGCCAGCACCACCCCTGTAGGGGGGCCCCAAGAGACCCAGTACTTC. It specifies CASTTPVGGPQETQYF. The V call is TRBV6-1, the J call TRBJ2-5; D is tentatively TRBD1 or TRBD2 (6 bases each). The CDR3 length is 16 residues. Germline V gene data show CDR1 as MNHNS and CDR2 as SASEGT. The V gene lost 7 bases and the J gene lost 1 base, with 19 bases spanning the gap.

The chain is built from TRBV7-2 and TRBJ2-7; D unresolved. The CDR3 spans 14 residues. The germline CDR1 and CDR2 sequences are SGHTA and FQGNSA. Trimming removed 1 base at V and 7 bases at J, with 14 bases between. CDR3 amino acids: CASSLEALGWEQYF. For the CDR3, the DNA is TGTGCCAGCAGCTTAGAGGCCCTCGGGTGGGAGCAGTACTTC.

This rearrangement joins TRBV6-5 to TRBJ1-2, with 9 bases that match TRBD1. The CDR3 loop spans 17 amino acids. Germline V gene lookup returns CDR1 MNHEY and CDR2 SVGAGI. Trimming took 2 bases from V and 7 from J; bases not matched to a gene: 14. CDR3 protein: CASSYRNKDRGYRGYTF. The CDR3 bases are TGTGCCAGCAGTTACCGGAATAAGGACAGGGGTTACCGTGGCTACACCTTC.

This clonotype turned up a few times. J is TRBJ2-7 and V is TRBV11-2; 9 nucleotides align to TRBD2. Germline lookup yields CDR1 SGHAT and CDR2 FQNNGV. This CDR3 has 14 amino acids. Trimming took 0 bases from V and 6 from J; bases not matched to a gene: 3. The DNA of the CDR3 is TGTGCCAGCAGCTTAGATAGCGGGAGACGCGAGCAGTACTTC. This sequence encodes CASSLDSGRREQYF.

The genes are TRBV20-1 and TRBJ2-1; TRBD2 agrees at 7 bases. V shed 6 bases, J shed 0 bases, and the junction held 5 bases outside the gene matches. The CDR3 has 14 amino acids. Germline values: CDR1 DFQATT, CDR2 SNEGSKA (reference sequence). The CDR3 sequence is CSALAASSYNEQFF. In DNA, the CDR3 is TGCAGTGCCCTAGCGGCAAGCTCCTACAATGAGCAGTTCTTC.

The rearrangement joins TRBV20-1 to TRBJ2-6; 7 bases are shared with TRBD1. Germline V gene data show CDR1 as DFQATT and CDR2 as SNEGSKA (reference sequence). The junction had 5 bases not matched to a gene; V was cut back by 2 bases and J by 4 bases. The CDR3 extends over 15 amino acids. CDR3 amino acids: CSARKDRLGANVLTF. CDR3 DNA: TGCAGTGCTAGAAAGGACAGGCTAGGGGCCAACGTCCTGACTTTC.

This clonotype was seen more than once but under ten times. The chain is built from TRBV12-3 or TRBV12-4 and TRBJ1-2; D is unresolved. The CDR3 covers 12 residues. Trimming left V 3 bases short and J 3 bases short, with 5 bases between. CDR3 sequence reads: CASSFMDYGYTF. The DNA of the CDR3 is TGTGCCAGCAGTTTTATGGACTATGGCTACACCTTC.

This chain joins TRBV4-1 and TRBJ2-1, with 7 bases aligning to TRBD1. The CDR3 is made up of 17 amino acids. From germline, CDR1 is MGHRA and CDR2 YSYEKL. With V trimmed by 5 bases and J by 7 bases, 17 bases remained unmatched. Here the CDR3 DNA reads TGCGCCAGCAGCTCCAGACCACAGGGGTCAAGTTGGAATGAGCAGTTCTTC. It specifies CASSSRPQGSSWNEQFF.

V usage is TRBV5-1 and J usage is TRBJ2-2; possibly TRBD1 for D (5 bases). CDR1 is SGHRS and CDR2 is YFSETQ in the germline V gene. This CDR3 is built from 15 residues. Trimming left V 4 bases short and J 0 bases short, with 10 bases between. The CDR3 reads CASSVTVTNTGELFF. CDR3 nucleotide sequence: TGCGCCAGCAGCGTGACAGTTACGAACACCGGGGAGCTGTTTTTT.

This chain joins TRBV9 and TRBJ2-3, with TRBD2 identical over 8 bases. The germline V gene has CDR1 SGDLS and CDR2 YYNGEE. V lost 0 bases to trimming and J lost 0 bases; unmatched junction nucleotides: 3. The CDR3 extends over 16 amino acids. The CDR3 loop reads CASSVEAGGSTDTQYF. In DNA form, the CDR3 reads TGTGCCAGCAGCGTAGAGGCGGGAGGAAGCACAGATACGCAGTATTTT. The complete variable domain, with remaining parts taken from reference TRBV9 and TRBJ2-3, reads DSGVTQTPKHLITATGQRVTLRCSPRSGDLSVYWYQQSLDQGLQFLIQYYNGEERAKGNILERFSAQQFPDLHSELNLSSLELGDSALYFCASSVEAGGSTDTQYFGPGTRLTVL.

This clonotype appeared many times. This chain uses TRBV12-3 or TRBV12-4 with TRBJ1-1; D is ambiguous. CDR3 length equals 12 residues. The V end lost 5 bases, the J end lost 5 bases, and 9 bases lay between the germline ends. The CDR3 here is CASSPHQTEAFF. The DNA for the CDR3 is TGTGCCAGCAGTCCCCACCAGACTGAAGCTTTCTTT.

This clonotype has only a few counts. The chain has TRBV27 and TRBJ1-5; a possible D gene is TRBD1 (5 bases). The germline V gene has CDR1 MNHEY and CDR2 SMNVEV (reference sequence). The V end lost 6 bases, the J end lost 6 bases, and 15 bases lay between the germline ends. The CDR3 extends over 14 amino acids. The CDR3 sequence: CASSPRGGGQPQHF. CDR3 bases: TGTGCCAGCAGCCCCCGGGGGGGAGGTCAGCCCCAGCATTTT.

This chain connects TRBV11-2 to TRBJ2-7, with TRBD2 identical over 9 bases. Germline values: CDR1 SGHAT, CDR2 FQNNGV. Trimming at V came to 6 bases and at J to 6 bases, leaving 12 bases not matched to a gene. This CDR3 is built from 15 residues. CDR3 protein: CASSTWGGGAPEQYF. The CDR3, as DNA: TGTGCCAGCAGTACTTGGGGCGGGGGGGCCCCCGAGCAGTACTTC.

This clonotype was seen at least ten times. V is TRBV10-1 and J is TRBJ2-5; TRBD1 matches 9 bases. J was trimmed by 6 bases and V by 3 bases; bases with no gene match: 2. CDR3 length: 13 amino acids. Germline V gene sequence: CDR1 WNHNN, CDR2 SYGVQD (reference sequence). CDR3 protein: CASSEQGAKTQYF. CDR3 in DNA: TGCGCCAGCAGTGAACAGGGGGCGAAGACCCAGTACTTC.

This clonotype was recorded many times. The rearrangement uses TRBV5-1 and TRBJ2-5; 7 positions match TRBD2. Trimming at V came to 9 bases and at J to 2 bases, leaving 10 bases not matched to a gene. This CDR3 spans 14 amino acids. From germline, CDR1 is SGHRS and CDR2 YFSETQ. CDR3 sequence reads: CATAPGLNQETQYF. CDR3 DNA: TGCGCCACCGCTCCGGGACTAAATCAAGAGACCCAGTACTTC.

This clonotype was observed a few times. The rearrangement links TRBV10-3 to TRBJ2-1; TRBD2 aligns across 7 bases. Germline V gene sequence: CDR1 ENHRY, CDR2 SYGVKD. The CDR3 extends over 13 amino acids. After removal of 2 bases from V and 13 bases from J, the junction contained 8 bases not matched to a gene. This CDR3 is CAISETPGLTQFF. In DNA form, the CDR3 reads TGTGCCATCAGTGAGACCCCGGGACTAACACAGTTCTTC.

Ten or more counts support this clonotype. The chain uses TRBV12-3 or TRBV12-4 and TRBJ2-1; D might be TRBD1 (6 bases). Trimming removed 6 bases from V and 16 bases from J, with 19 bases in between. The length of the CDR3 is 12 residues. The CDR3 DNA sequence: TGTGCCAGCAGCCAGCAGGGGCCTCTTAGCTTCTTC. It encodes CASSQQGPLSFF.

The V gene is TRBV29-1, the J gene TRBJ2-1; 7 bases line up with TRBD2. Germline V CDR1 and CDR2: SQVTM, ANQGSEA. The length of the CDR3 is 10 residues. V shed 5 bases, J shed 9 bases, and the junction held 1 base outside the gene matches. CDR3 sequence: CSVPGGEQFF. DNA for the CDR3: TGCAGCGTTCCGGGGGGTGAGCAGTTCTTC.

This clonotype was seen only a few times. DNA for the CDR3: TGTGCCAGCAGTTACTCGGCAGGCGGGGCCAAAAACATTCAGTACTTC. It encodes CASSYSAGGAKNIQYF. J is TRBJ2-4 and V is TRBV6-5; D perhaps matches TRBD2 (5 bases). Trimming took 0 bases from V and 1 from J, leaving 10 bases between them. CDR3 length: 16 amino acids. Germline assignment: CDR1 MNHEY and CDR2 SVGAGI.